The clone carrying this T cell receptor (beta chain) has more than one count but fewer than ten. These data originate in a study of blood T cells in healthy people across ages. Combining a sample-barcoded 5' primer with a J-beta primer mix, a second PCR ran for roughly 7 to 12 cycles. TCRdb recomputed calls from the 5' RACE reads with MiXCR, one row per CDR3 protein. The sample records 650,000 to 800,000 distinct CDR3 sequences, roughly 44% being singletons. Per sample, extraction of total RNA gave at least 5.5 micrograms in every case. This CDR3 has 17 amino acids. The germline gives CDR1 SGHDN, CDR2 FVKESK. The V segment lost 1 base and the J segment 3 bases; nucleotides outside the gene matches: 4.

The chain is built from TRBV14 and TRBJ2-4; 12 bases are shared with TRBD2. This receptor was obtained from a man in his 60s in good health. Material for sequencing was blood. CDR3 loop: CASSQGLLAGGKNIQYF. In DNA, the CDR3 is TGTGCCAGCAGCCAAGGTCTACTAGCGGGGGGCAAAAACATTCAGTACTTC.